The clone carrying this T cell receptor beta chain turned up a few times. TCRdb called the 5' RACE reads again in MiXCR, with one record for every CDR3 protein. The data show about 500,000 distinct CDR3 sequences, roughly 21% seen once. The sample is drawn from a study of T-cell memory formation after mild COVID-19. This CDR3 has 15 residues. Germline-derived CDR1 and CDR2 are SGDLS and YYNGEE. The V end was cut by 4 bases, the J end by 2 bases, with 14 bases between. The sequencing sample was made of PBMCs or a T cell subset sorted from them (not recorded which). The clonotype comes from an adult woman who had mild COVID-19 (a few samples of this study predate the infection). Cell type and time point are not known. This chain connects TRBV9 to TRBJ2-3; D is undetermined. CDR3 nucleotides: TGTGCCAGCAGCCGTCAACCCAGTCTCACAGATACGCAGTATTTT. It yields the protein CASSRQPSLTDTQYF.